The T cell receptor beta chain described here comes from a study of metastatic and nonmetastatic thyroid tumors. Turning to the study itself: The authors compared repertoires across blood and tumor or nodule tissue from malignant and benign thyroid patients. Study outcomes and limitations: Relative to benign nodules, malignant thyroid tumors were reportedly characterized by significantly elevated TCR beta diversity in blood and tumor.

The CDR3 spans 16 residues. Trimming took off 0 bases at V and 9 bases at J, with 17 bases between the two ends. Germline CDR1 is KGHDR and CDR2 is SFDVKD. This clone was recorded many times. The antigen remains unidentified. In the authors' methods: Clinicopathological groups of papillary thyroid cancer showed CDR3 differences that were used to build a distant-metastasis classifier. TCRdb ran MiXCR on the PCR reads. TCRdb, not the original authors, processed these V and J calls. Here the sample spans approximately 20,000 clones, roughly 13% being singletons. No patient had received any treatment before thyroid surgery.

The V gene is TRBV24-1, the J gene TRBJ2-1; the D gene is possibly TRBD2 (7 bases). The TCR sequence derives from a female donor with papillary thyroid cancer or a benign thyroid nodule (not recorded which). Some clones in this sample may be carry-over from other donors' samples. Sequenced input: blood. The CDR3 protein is CATSDLHRGAGVEQFF. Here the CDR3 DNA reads TGTGCCACCAGTGATTTGCATCGGGGGGCGGGAGTTGAGCAGTTCTTC.